One and the same sample provided the 10 T cell receptor beta chains below, sequenced in a study of shared clonotypes between healthy human individuals. Profiling relied on immunoSEQ multiplex PCR, and the TCRdb table lists in-frame clones only, not all of them. The sample consists of millions of clones, about 94% of them appearing once. Positive CCR7 selection of CD45RO-negative cells yielded the naive CD8 cells, and terminally differentiated effector memory CD45RA+ cells were excluded. The sequencing sample was made of naive CD8+ T cells sorted from blood. The receptors derive from a man younger than 35 in good health.

This clone was seen just once. CDR3 DNA sequence: TGTGCCACCAGCAGGGCTGGGGGGGCGGGACAAGTCTACGAGCAGTACTTC. This translates into CATSRAGGAGQVYEQYF. The chain couples TRBV15 to TRBJ2-7; the D gene is possibly TRBD2 (7 bases). The V and J ends lost 3 bases and 3 bases respectively, with 21 bases between them. The CDR3 loop spans 17 amino acids. From germline, CDR1 is LNHNV and CDR2 YYDKDF (reference sequence).

The J gene is TRBJ1-2, the V gene TRBV30, with 8 nucleotides matching TRBD1. Trimming removed 0 bases from V and 4 bases from J; junction bases left unmatched: 13. The CDR3 loop spans 17 amino acids. Germline V CDR1 and CDR2: GTSNPN, SVGIG (reference sequence). CDR3 loop: CAWSVGPGQGASYGYTF. CDR3 DNA sequence: TGTGCCTGGAGTGTAGGCCCCGGGCAGGGGGCATCCTATGGCTACACCTTC.

V and J are TRBV6-5 and TRBJ2-7, with 7 bases lining up with TRBD1. J lost 1 base, V lost 6 bases, and 6 bases had no gene match. Germline values: CDR1 MNHEY, CDR2 SVGAGI. CDR3 length: 14 amino acids. The CDR3 bases are TGTGCCAGCAGCAACCCGGGACAGTCCTACGAGCAGTACTTC. Its translation is CASSNPGQSYEQYF.

This rearrangement joins TRBV27 to TRBJ2-7, with no clear D. The V end lost 8 bases, the J end lost 0 bases, and 20 bases lay between the germline ends. In germline, CDR1 is MNHEY, CDR2 SMNVEV (reference sequence). This CDR3 is built from 16 residues. CDR3 in amino acids: CASSPSKGHSSYEQYF. For the CDR3, the DNA is TGTGCCAGCTCCCCCTCTAAAGGGCATAGCTCCTACGAGCAGTACTTC.

V usage is TRBV5-1 and J usage is TRBJ2-1; D is undetermined. The CDR3 loop spans 13 amino acids. The germline gives CDR1 SGHRS, CDR2 YFSETQ. V lost 4 bases and J lost 4, with 9 bases in between. The CDR3 loop is CASSHDWYNEQFF. CDR3 sequence (DNA): TGCGCCAGCAGCCACGACTGGTACAATGAGCAGTTCTTC.

The CDR3 sequence is CASSQYQGWDTEAFF. In nucleotides, the CDR3 is TGCGCCAGCAGCCAATATCAGGGCTGGGACACTGAAGCTTTCTTT. This chain joins TRBV4-3 and TRBJ1-1; D possibly corresponds to TRBD1 (5 bases). Germline-derived CDR1 and CDR2 are LGHNA and YSLEER. CDR3 size: 15 residues. V lost 2 bases and J 3 bases, leaving 13 bases between the germline ends.

The chain employs TRBV7-8 and TRBJ2-1, with TRBD1 identical over 9 bases. Germline V gene lookup returns CDR1 SGHVS and CDR2 FQNEAQ. This CDR3 contains 16 residues. V lost 3 bases to trimming and J lost 8 bases; unmatched junction nucleotides: 11. For the CDR3, the DNA is TGTGCCAGCAGCTTCCGGACAGGGGTAGTGAACCATGAGCAGTTCTTC. Translating it yields CASSFRTGVVNHEQFF.

This clone has a single count. The chain uses TRBV19 and TRBJ1-3, with D unresolved. Germline values: CDR1 LNHDA, CDR2 SQIVND (reference sequence). This CDR3 is 13 amino acids long. V was shortened by 3 bases and J by 7 bases, with 10 bases between the two germline ends. This CDR3 is CASSMGSWNTIYF. The CDR3 DNA reads TGTGCCAGTAGTATGGGCAGTTGGAACACCATATATTTT.

This chain links TRBV29-1 with TRBJ2-3; unclear D gene. Trimming removed 5 bases from V and 6 bases from J, with 24 bases in between. Germline V gene data show CDR1 as SQVTM and CDR2 as ANQGSEA. This CDR3 spans 16 amino acids. The CDR3 is CSVTFDEAFSVDTQYF. CDR3 in DNA: TGCAGCGTTACCTTCGACGAGGCTTTTTCCGTGGATACGCAGTATTTT.

This chain connects TRBV2 to TRBJ2-7, with TRBD1 identical over 10 bases. Per germline, CDR1 SNHLY and CDR2 FYNNEI. The CDR3 spans 14 residues. Germline trimming cut 5 bases from V and 3 bases from J; bases unmatched to any gene: 4. CDR3 loop: CASSKGQGIYEQYF. CDR3 nucleotide sequence: TGTGCCAGCAGTAAGGGACAGGGGATCTACGAGCAGTACTTC.